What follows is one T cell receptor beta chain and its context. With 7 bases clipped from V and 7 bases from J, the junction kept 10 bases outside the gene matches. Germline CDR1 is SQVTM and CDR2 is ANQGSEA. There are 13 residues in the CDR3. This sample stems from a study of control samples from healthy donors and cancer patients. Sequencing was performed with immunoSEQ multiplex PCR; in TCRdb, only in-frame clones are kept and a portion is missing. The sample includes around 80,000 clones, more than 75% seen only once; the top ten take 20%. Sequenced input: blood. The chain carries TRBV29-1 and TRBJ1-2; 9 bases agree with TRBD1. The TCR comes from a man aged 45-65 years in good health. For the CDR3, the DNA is TGCAGCGACCTCGGGACAGGGATCGGTGGCTACACCTTC. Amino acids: CSDLGTGIGGYTF. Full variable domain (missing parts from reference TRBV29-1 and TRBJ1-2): SAVISQKPSRDICQRGTSLTIQCQVDSQVTMMFWYRQQPGQSLTLIATANQGSEATYESGFVIDKFPISRPNLTFSTLTVSNMSPEDSSIYLCSDLGTGIGGYTFGSGTRLTVV.